The 30 T cell receptor beta chains given below trace back to one sample, sequenced in a study of neurological immune-mediated disorders. Using its own MiXCR run on the 5' RACE reads, TCRdb lists one record per CDR3 protein. The repertoire consists of about 71,000 distinct CDR3 sequences, with under 3.5% occurring once and the leading ten covering about 3.5%. The specimen was PBMCs. The origin of the receptors is a middle-aged man with multiple sclerosis.

This clonotype has ten or more counts. This rearrangement joins TRBV5-5 to TRBJ2-7; tentatively, D is TRBD1 (6 bases). V was clipped by 3 bases and J by 4 bases, with 20 bases between them. This CDR3 is 16 amino acids long. CDR1 SGHKS and CDR2 YYEKEE come from the germline V gene (reference sequence). The CDR3 DNA is TGTGCCAGCAGCTGGACCCCACAGGGTGGTTCGTACGAGCAGTACTTC. Encoded protein: CASSWTPQGGSYEQYF.

Ten or more counts support this clonotype. The V gene is TRBV20-1, the J gene TRBJ2-5; TRBD1 matches at 7 bases. V shed 4 bases and J 5 bases; nucleotides not matched to a gene: 4. CDR1 and CDR2 (germline): DFQATT, SNEGSKA (reference sequence). The CDR3 contains 12 residues. The CDR3 coding sequence is TGCAGTGCTACCGGGACAGTTGAGACCCAGTACTTC. This encodes CSATGTVETQYF.

This clonotype was recorded many times. The chain couples TRBV5-1 to TRBJ2-7; 11 nucleotides line up with TRBD1. V was pared by 4 bases and J by 4 bases, with 7 bases of the junction left unmatched. Germline loops: CDR1 SGHRS, CDR2 YFSETQ. The CDR3 has 15 amino acids. The CDR3 protein is CASSDRDRGSYEQYF. In nucleotides, the CDR3 is TGCGCCAGCAGCGACCGGGACAGGGGGTCGTACGAGCAGTACTTC.

This clonotype was seen many times. The gene calls are TRBV20-1 and TRBJ2-3; D possibly corresponds to TRBD2 (6 bases). The V end was cut by 3 bases, the J end by 1 base, with 17 bases between. Germline V gene data show CDR1 as DFQATT and CDR2 as SNEGSKA (reference sequence). The CDR3 consists of 16 residues. Here the CDR3 DNA reads TGCAGTGCTAGTATAGGTAGCGGATGGCGCACAGATACGCAGTATTTT. It translates to CSASIGSGWRTDTQYF.

This clonotype was seen ten or more times. The rearrangement links TRBV7-9 to TRBJ1-4, with unresolved D. Trimming left V 4 bases short and J 7 bases short, with 16 bases between. The CDR3 sequence is 15 residues long. CDR1 and CDR2 (germline): SEHNR, FQNEAQ (reference sequence). CDR3 protein: CASSSRLPGGEKLFF. DNA for the CDR3: TGTGCCAGCAGCTCAAGATTGCCCGGAGGTGAAAAACTGTTTTTT.

In this sample, this clonotype turned up many times. V is TRBV5-6 and J is TRBJ1-4, with 9 nucleotides matching TRBD1. The CDR3 extends over 15 amino acids. Per the germline V gene, CDR1 is SGHDT and CDR2 is YYEEEE. V lost 4 bases, J lost 8 bases, and 9 bases stayed unmatched. CDR3 in amino acids: CASSAWIGTGEKLFF. CDR3 bases: TGTGCCAGCAGCGCTTGGATAGGGACAGGGGAAAAACTGTTTTTT.

This clonotype was observed at least ten times. The V and J genes are TRBV11-2 and TRBJ2-7, with 8 bases identical to TRBD2. Trimming cost V 1 base and J 2 bases; bases outside gene matches: 4. Germline loops: CDR1 SGHAT, CDR2 FQNNGV. This CDR3 is 15 amino acids long. The CDR3 reads CASSLGGGSTYEQYF. The CDR3 bases are TGTGCCAGCAGCTTAGGCGGGGGGAGTACCTACGAGCAGTACTTC. Looking up the rest from reference TRBV11-2 and TRBJ2-7 gives the full variable domain: EAGVAQSPRYKIIEKRQSVAFWCNPISGHATLYWYQQILGQGPKLLIQFQNNGVVDDSQLPKDRFSAERLKGVDSTLKIQPAKLEDSAVYLCASSLGGGSTYEQYFGPGTRLTVT.

This clonotype was recorded many times. The gene calls are TRBV7-3 and TRBJ2-1; D not certain. Per germline, CDR1 SGHTA and CDR2 FQGTGA. The CDR3 runs 13 residues. V was shortened by 1 base and J by 5 bases, with 6 bases between the two germline ends. The CDR3 loop reads CASSLSPDNEQFF. CDR3 bases: TGTGCCAGCAGCTTAAGTCCCGACAATGAGCAGTTCTTC. The full variable domain, in which reference TRBV7-3 and TRBJ2-1 provide the parts outside the CDR3, is GAGVSQTPSNKVTEKGKYVELRCDPISGHTALYWYRQSLGQGPEFLIYFQGTGAADDSGLPNDRFFAVRPEGSVSTLKIQRTERGDSAVYLCASSLSPDNEQFFGPGTRLTVL.

Details on this clonotype: An end of the junction differs from the germline gene, which may be a read error. The chain uses TRBV3-1 and TRBJ1-5, with a possible D match to TRBD1 (6 bases). Germline V gene data show CDR1 as LGHDT and CDR2 as YNNKEL (reference sequence). The CDR3 is 15 residues long. The CDR3 protein is CASSPTSGARQHQHF. CDR3 DNA: TGTGCCAGCAGCCCAACTTCAGGGGCGAGACAGCACCAGCATTTT.

Ten or more counts support this clonotype. The chain joins TRBV20-1 to TRBJ1-1; D ambiguous. Germline assignment: CDR1 DFQATT and CDR2 SNEGSKA (reference sequence). V was clipped by 4 bases and J by 4 bases, with 10 bases between them. The CDR3 extends over 12 amino acids. CDR3 nucleotide sequence: TGCAGTGCTAAGACGGGGTTCACTGAAGCTTTCTTT. Protein sequence: CSAKTGFTEAFF.

This clonotype was counted ten times or more. This chain links TRBV24-1 with TRBJ1-5; no firm D call. CDR3 length: 15 residues. CDR1 KGHDR and CDR2 SFDVKD come from the germline V gene. With 2 bases removed from V and 7 bases from J, the gap between germline ends came to 14 bases. The CDR3 reads CATSDSAKAWQPQHF. CDR3 sequence (DNA): TGTGCCACCAGTGATTCAGCTAAGGCATGGCAGCCCCAGCATTTT.

The sample holds many counts of this clonotype. The rearrangement joins TRBV11-2 to TRBJ2-5, with 8 nucleotides matching TRBD1. Trimming took 2 bases from V and 4 from J; bases not matched to a gene: 6. The CDR3 extends over 15 amino acids. Germline-derived CDR1 and CDR2 are SGHAT and FQNNGV. The CDR3 coding sequence is TGTGCCAGCAGCTTATACGGACAGGGCGGAGAGACCCAGTACTTC. Translating gives CASSLYGQGGETQYF.

At least ten counts were recorded for this clonotype. V is TRBV20-1 and J is TRBJ1-1; D remains unclear. The length of the CDR3 is 12 residues. V lost 6 bases and J lost 8, with 16 bases in between. Per germline, CDR1 DFQATT and CDR2 SNEGSKA (reference sequence). CDR3 residues: CSAGPGSGEAFF. Here the CDR3 DNA reads TGCAGTGCCGGCCCGGGGAGTGGAGAAGCTTTCTTT.

This clonotype was found many times. This chain joins TRBV6-5 and TRBJ1-3; D is perhaps TRBD1 (6 bases). Germline lookup yields CDR1 MNHEY and CDR2 SVGAGI. CDR3 length: 15 residues. V lost 2 bases, J lost 0 bases, and 8 bases lay in between. CDR3 coding DNA: TGTGCCAGCAGTTACGGGGGCCCCTCTGGAAACACCATATATTTT. It codes for CASSYGGPSGNTIYF.

This clonotype has at least ten counts. V usage is TRBV9 and J usage is TRBJ2-1; either TRBD1 or TRBD2 may fit D (5 bases each). Per the germline V gene, CDR1 is SGDLS and CDR2 is YYNGEE. V was trimmed by 4 bases and J by 10 bases, leaving 21 bases between them. There are 15 residues in the CDR3. The CDR3 coding sequence is TGTGCCAGCAGCTCCTCCGGGACCAACCTCAAGGAGCAGTTCTTC. It encodes CASSSSGTNLKEQFF. Looking up the rest from reference TRBV9 and TRBJ2-1 gives the full variable domain: DSGVTQTPKHLITATGQRVTLRCSPRSGDLSVYWYQQSLDQGLQFLIQYYNGEERAKGNILERFSAQQFPDLHSELNLSSLELGDSALYFCASSSSGTNLKEQFFGPGTRLTVL.

The table lists this clonotype with many counts. The V gene is TRBV7-9, the J gene TRBJ2-5; D remains ambiguous. Trimming pared 5 bases from V and 5 bases from J, leaving 9 bases between. The length of the CDR3 is 12 residues. Germline assignment: CDR1 SEHNR and CDR2 FQNEAQ (reference sequence). CDR3 in DNA: TGTGCCAGCAGCCCCCCAAGCGAGACCCAGTACTTC. Translation gives CASSPPSETQYF.

On this clonotype: A much bigger clone sits one base away, suggesting this may be a read error. V and J are TRBV6-6 and TRBJ1-4, with D possibly matching TRBD1 (5 bases). Looked up from germline, CDR1 is MNHNY and CDR2 is SVGAGI (reference sequence). The CDR3 has 12 residues. This chain's CDR3 is CDSSGTDEKLFF. CDR3 coding DNA: TGTGACAGCTCCGGGACCGATGAAAAACTGTTTTTT.

In its sample, this clonotype was seen many times. The V gene is TRBV12-3 or TRBV12-4, the J gene TRBJ1-2; maybe TRBD1 (5 bases). CDR3 size: 18 residues. The V and J ends lost 1 base and 4 bases respectively, with 22 bases between them. The CDR3 DNA follows: TGTGCCAGCAGTTTAGGAGGGATCAGGGCTAAGCGAGGCTATGGCTACACCTTC. This gives the protein CASSLGGIRAKRGYGYTF.

This clonotype showed up many times. The V and J genes are TRBV20-1 and TRBJ1-1; D call uncertain. CDR3 length equals 12 residues. The germline V and J ends were trimmed by 2 bases and 4 bases, with 8 bases remaining between them. Germline values: CDR1 DFQATT, CDR2 SNEGSKA (reference sequence). The CDR3 sequence: CSARWLSTEAFF. Here the CDR3 DNA reads TGCAGTGCTAGATGGCTTAGCACTGAAGCTTTCTTT.

Many counts were recorded for this clonotype. The V gene is TRBV18, the J gene TRBJ2-7; unclear D gene. The CDR3 sequence is 15 residues long. Trimming shortened V by 6 bases and J by 1 base, and 16 bases separated the two germline ends. Germline V gene sequence: CDR1 KGHSH, CDR2 LQKENI. The CDR3 loop is CASSPSWAASYEQYF. The CDR3 DNA is TGTGCCAGCTCCCCTTCCTGGGCAGCTTCCTACGAGCAGTACTTC.

This clonotype was seen ten or more times. This chain uses TRBV20-1 with TRBJ2-1, with 9 bases fitting TRBD2. Germline loops: CDR1 DFQATT, CDR2 SNEGSKA (reference sequence). V trimming: 8 bases; J trimming: 6 bases; junction bases outside the gene matches: 14. The CDR3 sequence is 15 residues long. The CDR3 reads CSPRSGASGANEQFF. DNA for the CDR3: TGCAGTCCACGTTCGGGAGCTAGCGGGGCCAATGAGCAGTTCTTC.

This clonotype has ten or more counts. The chain uses TRBV12-3 or TRBV12-4 and TRBJ2-1; D perhaps matches TRBD2 (5 bases). The CDR3 is 17 residues long. Between the trimmed V and J ends, which lost 4 bases and 0 bases, there was a span of 16 bases. The CDR3: CASSSPPRGPSYNEQFF. The CDR3 nucleotides are TGTGCCAGCAGTTCCCCCCCAAGAGGGCCCTCCTACAATGAGCAGTTCTTC.

This clonotype was recorded at least ten times. The chain carries TRBV12-3 or TRBV12-4 and TRBJ2-5; 9 bases are shared with TRBD1. The junction had 4 bases not matched to a gene; V was cut back by 6 bases and J by 5 bases. The CDR3 has 13 residues. As DNA, the CDR3 is TGTGCCAGCAGCCCGACAGGGGGGGAGACCCAGTACTTC. Translated, it gives CASSPTGGETQYF.

This clonotype was recorded at least ten times. This rearrangement joins TRBV30 to TRBJ2-2; no firm D call. In germline, CDR1 is GTSNPN, CDR2 SVGIG (reference sequence). The CDR3 contains 14 residues. Trimming cost V 5 bases and J 4 bases, with 14 bases left between them. CDR3 sequence reads: CAWAPSAGTGELFF. The CDR3 DNA follows: TGTGCCTGGGCGCCAAGTGCCGGCACCGGGGAGCTGTTTTTT. Drawing the rest from reference TRBV30 and TRBJ2-2, the complete variable domain is SQTIHQWPATLVQPVGSPLSLECTVEGTSNPNLYWYRQAAGRGLQLLFYSVGIGQISSEVPQNLSASRPQDRQFILSSKKLLLSDSGFYLCAWAPSAGTGELFFGEGSRLTVL.

This clonotype occurred many times. The chain uses TRBV7-8 and TRBJ1-1; D remains unclear. The V and J ends lost 1 base and 0 bases respectively, with 9 bases between them. Germline V gene lookup returns CDR1 SGHVS and CDR2 FQNEAQ. This CDR3 is built from 15 residues. As DNA, the CDR3 is TGTGCCAGCAGCTTAGGGCAGAGACTGAACACTGAAGCTTTCTTT. Residues: CASSLGQRLNTEAFF.

This clonotype was recorded at least ten times. The V call is TRBV3-1, the J call TRBJ2-1; 9 nucleotides match TRBD2. Germline V CDR1 and CDR2: LGHDT, YNNKEL (reference sequence). J was trimmed by 7 bases and V by 4 bases; bases with no gene match: 17. This CDR3 region has 18 residues. CDR3 in DNA: TGTGCCAGCAGCCTCGGCGACATTCTAGCGGGGTTAAGGAATGAGCAGTTCTTC. Amino acids: CASSLGDILAGLRNEQFF.

This clonotype came up many times. CDR3 nucleotide sequence: TGTGCCAGCAGCTTGCTAGCGGGAAGGTCAGATACGCAGTATTTT. Its translation is CASSLLAGRSDTQYF. This chain links TRBV7-6 with TRBJ2-3; 9 nucleotides match TRBD2. The CDR3 covers 15 residues. CDR1 SGHVS and CDR2 FNYEAQ come from the germline V gene. V was pared by 3 bases and J by 4 bases, with 5 bases of the junction left unmatched.

This clonotype was seen a few times. V and J are TRBV5-4 and TRBJ1-3; D remains ambiguous. Between the trimmed V and J ends, which lost 0 bases and 0 bases, there was a span of 4 bases. The CDR3 is 14 residues long. Looked up from germline, CDR1 is SGHNT and CDR2 is YYREEE (reference sequence). The CDR3 reads CASSLDISGNTIYF. In DNA, the CDR3 is TGTGCCAGCAGCTTGGACATCTCTGGAAACACCATATATTTT.

This clonotype was observed at least ten times. The genes are TRBV5-1 and TRBJ1-5, with a weak D call TRBD1 (6 bases). V was clipped by 7 bases and J by 3 bases, with 11 bases between them. There are 13 residues in the CDR3. Germline CDR1 and CDR2: SGHRS and YFSETQ. CDR3 residues: CASAAGVNQPQHF. The CDR3 DNA is TGCGCCAGCGCAGCAGGGGTCAATCAGCCCCAGCATTTT.

This clonotype appeared many times. The V and J genes are TRBV7-3 and TRBJ2-1; 9 positions agree with TRBD1. This CDR3 has 12 amino acids. CDR1 SGHTA and CDR2 FQGTGA come from the germline V gene. Losses at the gene ends were 4 bases for V and 12 bases for J; bases not matched to a gene: 4. CDR3: CASSSDRGAQFF. CDR3 nucleotide sequence: TGTGCCAGCAGCTCGGACAGGGGCGCGCAGTTCTTC.